Each of the 26 T cell receptor beta chains below was sequenced from the same sample in a study of T cell responses to AZD1222 COVID-19 vaccine. Repertoires were generated with immunoSEQ multiplex PCR, while TCRdb's copy carries only in-frame clones and drops some. Here the sample spans some 200,000 clones, 85% to 95% being singletons. Sequenced here: peripheral blood, sampled on day 0 of AZD1222 vaccination. The receptors here all came from an adult in good health.

The gene calls are TRBV3-1 (or the pseudogene TRBV3-2) and TRBJ1-4, with 8 nucleotides matching TRBD1. In germline, CDR1 is LGHDT, CDR2 YNNKEL (reference sequence). With 5 bases clipped from V and 5 bases from J, the junction kept 7 bases outside the gene matches. The length of the CDR3 is 15 residues. The CDR3 reads CASSLGTGPNEKLFF. The DNA of the CDR3 is TGTGCCAGCAGCTTAGGGACAGGTCCGAATGAAAAACTGTTTTTT.

The V call is TRBV13, the J call TRBJ1-4; TRBD1 matches 11 bases. The V gene's germline CDR1 is PRHDT and CDR2 FYEKMQ (reference sequence). This CDR3 region has 16 residues. V dropped 5 bases and J dropped 11; count of bases not matched to a gene: 13. CDR3 loop: CASSRKAPGQGEKLFF. CDR3 nucleotide sequence: TGTGCCAGCAGCCGAAAGGCCCCGGGACAGGGGGAGAAACTGTTTTTT.

This chain uses TRBV6-5 with TRBJ1-1; no clear D. CDR3 size: 13 residues. V was cut by 6 bases and J by 1 base, with 9 bases left in between. Germline-derived CDR1 and CDR2 are MNHEY and SVGAGI. The CDR3 DNA is TGTGCCAGCAGGCAGTGGCCGAACACTGAAGCTTTCTTT. This sequence encodes CASRQWPNTEAFF.

The J gene is TRBJ1-6, the V gene TRBV5-1; no definite D call. V shed 0 bases and J shed 10 bases, with 11 bases lying between them. Germline V gene sequence: CDR1 SGHRS, CDR2 YFSETQ. The CDR3 extends over 14 amino acids. CDR3 region: CASSLVPAESPLHF. CDR3 DNA sequence: TGCGCCAGCAGCTTGGTTCCAGCAGAATCACCCCTCCACTTT.

The chain carries TRBV11-2 and TRBJ1-2, with D tentatively TRBD1 (5 bases). The CDR3 sequence is 14 residues long. Between the trimmed V and J ends, which lost 0 bases and 6 bases, there was a span of 11 bases. Germline loops: CDR1 SGHAT, CDR2 FQNNGV. Here the CDR3 DNA reads TGTGCCAGCAGCTTAGATCAGCCAGGGAATGGCTACACCTTC. Translating gives CASSLDQPGNGYTF.

The chain links TRBV5-1 to TRBJ1-4; the D is unclear. The V end lost 0 bases, the J end lost 3 bases, and 6 bases lay between the germline ends. The CDR3 has 14 residues. Germline V gene sequence: CDR1 SGHRS, CDR2 YFSETQ. The CDR3 sequence: CASSLGGANEKLFF. DNA for the CDR3: TGCGCCAGCAGCTTGGGGGGAGCTAATGAAAAACTGTTTTTT.

The CDR3 loop reads CASRIRDGYTF. In DNA, the CDR3 is TGTGCCAGCAGAATCAGGGATGGCTACACCTTC. V gene TRBV6-5 combines with J gene TRBJ1-2; perhaps TRBD1 as D (5 bases). The CDR3 consists of 11 residues. Germline CDR1 MNHEY, CDR2 SVGAGI. V lost 6 bases to trimming and J lost 6 bases, with 8 bases between them.

The chain links TRBV4-1 to TRBJ2-3, with a weak D call TRBD2 (5 bases). Germline CDR1 MGHRA, CDR2 YSYEKL. This CDR3 comprises 14 residues. V gave up 4 bases and J gave up 3 bases, with 11 bases separating them. The CDR3 coding sequence is TGCGCCAGCAGCCTCTCTGGGGAGACAGATACGCAGTATTTT. It specifies CASSLSGETDTQYF.

The V and J genes are TRBV7-9 and TRBJ2-2; D not certain. V shed 4 bases and J shed 0 bases, with 9 bases lying between them. CDR1 is SEHNR, CDR2 FQNEAQ, per germline (reference sequence). This CDR3 has 15 amino acids. CDR3 bases: TGTGCCAGCAGCTCTGAGGTAGCGAACACCGGGGAGCTGTTTTTT. This sequence encodes CASSSEVANTGELFF.

The chain uses TRBV2 and TRBJ2-7; TRBD1 agrees at 10 bases. Germline V CDR1 and CDR2: SNHLY, FYNNEI. The V segment lost 6 bases and the J segment 3 bases; nucleotides outside the gene matches: 11. The CDR3 is made up of 16 amino acids. CDR3 protein: CASRRQGARGGYEQYF. CDR3 nucleotide sequence: TGTGCCAGCAGGAGACAGGGGGCAAGAGGTGGCTACGAGCAGTACTTC.

The V gene is TRBV9, the J gene TRBJ1-1; D possibly corresponds to TRBD1 (6 bases). The germline V and J ends were trimmed by 2 bases and 8 bases, with 10 bases remaining between them. This CDR3 spans 12 amino acids. CDR1 is SGDLS, CDR2 YYNGEE, per germline. Here the CDR3 reads CASSVRGREAFF. CDR3 sequence (DNA): TGTGCCAGCAGCGTCAGGGGAAGGGAAGCTTTCTTT.

This clone was seen once. The chain combines TRBV19 with TRBJ2-1; D not certain. Trimming stripped 1 base from V and 3 bases from J, with 16 bases between. There are 17 residues in the CDR3. Germline V gene lookup returns CDR1 LNHDA and CDR2 SQIVND (reference sequence). The CDR3 protein is CASSIGGLATLYNEQFF. The CDR3 DNA sequence: TGTGCCAGTAGTATAGGGGGTCTGGCAACCCTCTACAATGAGCAGTTCTTC.

The CDR3 sequence: CASSFGVNYGYTF. The CDR3 coding sequence is TGTGCCAGCAGTTTTGGAGTAAACTATGGCTACACCTTC. The chain links TRBV27 to TRBJ1-2; no reliable D call. From germline, CDR1 is MNHEY and CDR2 SMNVEV (reference sequence). V dropped 3 bases and J dropped 2 bases, with 7 bases sitting between them. The CDR3 loop spans 13 amino acids.

The chain has TRBV7-2 and TRBJ2-2, with a weak D call TRBD2 (6 bases). This CDR3 region has 16 residues. The germline V gene encodes CDR1 SGHTA and CDR2 FQGNSA. V was cut by 5 bases and J by 0 bases, with 13 bases left in between. CDR3 amino acids: CASSPNSGANTGELFF. The CDR3 nucleotides are TGTGCCAGCAGCCCAAATAGCGGCGCGAACACCGGGGAGCTGTTTTTT.

This chain links TRBV12-5 with TRBJ2-1; TRBD2 might be the D (7 bases). Between the trimmed V and J ends, which lost 5 bases and 10 bases, there was a span of 21 bases. Germline lookup yields CDR1 LGHNT and CDR2 FRNRAP. The length of the CDR3 is 15 residues. The CDR3 sequence is CASGLQGRGGPEQFF. In DNA form, the CDR3 reads TGTGCTAGTGGTCTCCAAGGGAGGGGGGGACCCGAGCAGTTCTTC. Full variable domain (outside the CDR3, taken from reference TRBV12-5 and TRBJ2-1): DARVTQTPRHKVTEMGQEVTMRCQPILGHNTVFWYRQTMMQGLELLAYFRNRAPLDDSGMPKDRFSAEMPDATLATLKIQPSEPRDSAVYFCASGLQGRGGPEQFFGPGTRLTVL.

The chain combines TRBV9 with TRBJ1-2; 10 bases are a match to TRBD1. The CDR3 length is 14 residues. CDR1 SGDLS and CDR2 YYNGEE come from the germline V gene. V trimming: 0 bases; J trimming: 6 bases; junction bases outside the gene matches: 2. DNA for the CDR3: TGTGCCAGCAGCGTAGGACAGGGGGCGGATGGCTACACCTTC. It specifies CASSVGQGADGYTF.

The rearrangement links TRBV6-2 or TRBV6-3 to TRBJ2-5; D may be TRBD1 (6 bases). V gave up 0 bases and J gave up 2 bases, with 13 bases separating them. Germline loops: CDR1 MNHEY, CDR2 SVGEGT. CDR3 length equals 16 residues. The CDR3 DNA reads as TGTGCCAGCAGTTACTCGAACAGGGATTATCAAGAGACCCAGTACTTC. It translates to CASSYSNRDYQETQYF.

This rearrangement joins TRBV5-1 to TRBJ1-2; D gene ambiguous. Trimming shortened V by 3 bases and J by 8 bases, and 29 bases separated the two germline ends. The CDR3 runs to 18 residues. CDR1 is SGHRS and CDR2 is YFSETQ in the germline V gene. The CDR3 DNA is TGCGCCAGCAGCTCGGCTTGGACCACTAACACGGAGGACTTAGGCTACACCTTC. Protein product: CASSSAWTTNTEDLGYTF.

The chain combines TRBV5-5 with TRBJ1-1; no definite D call. This CDR3 is 14 amino acids long. Per germline, CDR1 SGHKS and CDR2 YYEKEE (reference sequence). The V end lost 1 base, the J end lost 1 base, and 8 bases lay between the germline ends. The DNA for the CDR3 is TGTGCCAGCAGCTTGTGGCGGGGGAACACTGAAGCTTTCTTT. Residues: CASSLWRGNTEAFF.

The CDR3 is CASSQFVDGNSPLHF. Written as DNA, the CDR3 is TGTGCCAGCAGCCAATTCGTAGACGGTAATTCACCCCTCCACTTT. The rearrangement links TRBV14 to TRBJ1-6, with D uncertain. Per the germline V gene, CDR1 is SGHDN and CDR2 is FVKESK. Trimming took off 2 bases at V and 6 bases at J, with 11 bases between the two ends. The CDR3 contains 15 residues.

The V gene is TRBV7-9, the J gene TRBJ2-1, with 7 bases lining up with TRBD2. Trimming took 2 bases from V and 7 from J; bases not matched to a gene: 8. This CDR3 contains 15 residues. Germline-derived CDR1 and CDR2 are SEHNR and FQNEAQ (reference sequence). This chain's CDR3 is CASSLTSGIGNEQFF. CDR3 DNA: TGTGCCAGCAGCTTAACCAGCGGGATAGGAAATGAGCAGTTCTTC.

This CDR3 reads CASSPTGPGYGYTF. The CDR3 DNA reads as TGTGCCAGCAGTCCGACAGGCCCGGGGTATGGCTACACCTTC. The J gene is TRBJ1-2, the V gene TRBV28; maybe TRBD1 (6 bases). V lost 5 bases and J lost 5, with 15 bases in between. Germline CDR1 reads MDHEN; CDR2 reads SYDVKM. The CDR3 length is 14 residues.

The gene calls are TRBV6-1 and TRBJ1-2; D perhaps matches TRBD1 (5 bases). This CDR3 comprises 18 residues. With 2 bases removed from V and 3 bases from J, the gap between germline ends came to 22 bases. Looked up from germline, CDR1 is MNHNS and CDR2 is SASEGT. Here the CDR3 DNA reads TGTGCCAGCAGTGAATGGGGCGGATCTGATGTGTGGGACTATGGCTACACCTTC. The encoded protein is CASSEWGGSDVWDYGYTF.

This rearrangement joins TRBV3-1 (or the pseudogene TRBV3-2) to TRBJ2-1; TRBD2 agrees at 15 bases. Trimming cost V 7 bases and J 7 bases; bases outside gene matches: 11. Germline V CDR1 and CDR2: LGHDT, YNNKEL (reference sequence). The CDR3 spans 17 residues. CDR3 nucleotide sequence: TGTGCCAGCAAGCACTTAGGACTAGCGGGGGGGCCAAATGAGCAGTTCTTC. This codes for CASKHLGLAGGPNEQFF.

This sequence joins TRBV4-1 and TRBJ2-1; D is uncertain. This CDR3 comprises 15 residues. CDR1 and CDR2 from the germline V gene are MGHRA and YSYEKL. Trimming cost V 1 base and J 5 bases, with 12 bases left between them. CDR3 nucleotide sequence: TGCGCCAGCAGCCAAGGCACCTTTTCGAACAATGAGCAGTTCTTC. This translates into CASSQGTFSNNEQFF.

The CDR3 spells CASSEDRGLSEAFF. The CDR3 coding sequence is TGTGCCAGCAGTGAAGACCGGGGACTTTCTGAAGCTTTCTTT. This sequence joins TRBV2 and TRBJ1-1; the D gene is possibly TRBD1 (5 bases). Germline assignment: CDR1 SNHLY and CDR2 FYNNEI. The CDR3 covers 14 residues. V lost 1 base to trimming and J lost 6 bases, with 12 bases between them. Full variable domain (outside the CDR3, taken from reference TRBV2 and TRBJ1-1): EPEVTQTPSHQVTQMGQEVILRCVPISNHLYFYWYRQILGQKVEFLVSFYNNEISEKSEIFDDQFSVERPDGSNFTLKIRSTKLEDSAMYFCASSEDRGLSEAFFGQGTRLTVV.